The rows below give T cell receptor beta chains drawn from one sample of a study of OX40 agonist ivuxolimab in advanced cancers. The repertoire was sequenced with immunoSEQ multiplex PCR; TCRdb's copy has only in-frame clones and lacks some. The sample has around 110,000 clones, around 93% seen once; the top ten hold more than 0.15%. Sequencing was performed on CD4+ or CD8+ T cells sorted from blood, taken in a trial of the OX40 agonist ivuxolimab. The receptors originated from an adult with an advanced solid tumor such as melanoma, head and neck, liver or kidney cancer. Each CDR3 is given with its conserved first and last residue. A D gene is named only where the DNA matches it firmly. Size is omitted from some rows. Given values are once, few, many or a class for expanded clones.

CDR3aa	CDR3nt	len	j_gene	abundance	v_gene	d_gene
CASSIVLGTEAFF	TGTGCCAGTAGTATAGTCTTGGGCACTGAAGCTTTCTTT	13	TRBJ1-1	.	TRBV19	.
CASSLLTSGGQETQYF	TGTGCCAGCAGCCTCTTGACTAGCGGGGGACAAGAGACCCAGTACTTC	16	TRBJ2-5	.	TRBV7-8	TRBD2
CASSHSPRASGDQETQYF	TGTGCCAGCAGCCATAGCCCCCGGGCTAGCGGTGACCAAGAGACCCAGTACTTC	18	TRBJ2-5	once	TRBV4-2	TRBD2
CASAVGTGRRGNQPQHF	TGCGCCAGCGCCGTAGGGACAGGTCGGAGGGGCAATCAGCCCCAGCATTTT	17	TRBJ1-5	.	TRBV5-1	TRBD1
CASSLRGGTSGTGELFF	TGTGCCAGCAGTTTACGTGGCGGGACCTCGGGCACCGGGGAGCTGTTTTTT	17	TRBJ2-2	.	TRBV28	.
CASSPYGAGMNTEAFF	TGTGCCAGCTCACCATATGGGGCAGGGATGAACACTGAAGCTTTCTTT	16	TRBJ1-1	once	TRBV18	.
CASSLTYGQGAGNTIYF	TGTGCCAGCAGCTTAACGTACGGACAGGGGGCTGGAAACACCATATATTTT	17	TRBJ1-3	.	TRBV7-2	TRBD1
CASSQTGIYEQYF	TGTGCCAGCAGCCAGACAGGGATCTACGAGCAGTACTTC	13	TRBJ2-7	.	TRBV6-1	TRBD1
CATAMSSYEQYF	TGTGCCACCGCGATGAGCTCCTACGAGCAGTACTTC	12	TRBJ2-7	.	TRBV6-1	.
CAAQGIAGNTIYF	TGTGCCGCCCAGGGGATTGCCGGAAACACCATATATTTT	13	TRBJ1-3	.	TRBV28	.
CASRYGPGYTF	TGTGCCAGCAGGTATGGCCCTGGCTACACCTTC	11	TRBJ1-2	.	TRBV6-6	.
CASSTLGQPMNTEAFF	TGTGCCAGTAGTACCCTTGGACAGCCTATGAACACTGAAGCTTTCTTT	16	TRBJ1-1	.	TRBV19	.
CASSIDVILAGVSGANVLTF	TGTGCCAGTAGTATAGACGTTATACTAGCGGGAGTTAGTGGGGCCAACGTCCTGACTTTC	20	TRBJ2-6	.	TRBV19	TRBD2
CASSLQGTGERETQYF	TGTGCCAGCAGCCTACAAGGGACAGGGGAAAGAGAGACCCAGTACTTC	16	TRBJ2-5	.	TRBV5-6	TRBD1
CASSLAASSNEKLFF	TGTGCCAGCAGCTTAGCCGCCAGCTCTAATGAAAAACTGTTTTTT	15	TRBJ1-4	.	TRBV11-3	.
CASGHLAGATDTQYF	TGTGCCAGCGGGCACTTGGCGGGGGCAACAGATACGCAGTATTTT	15	TRBJ2-3	.	TRBV5-4	.
CASRPAVGGFGTQYF	TGTGCCAGTAGGCCGGCGGTGGGTGGGTTTGGGACCCAGTACTTC	15	TRBJ2-5	.	TRBV19	.
CASSSIPRGRREETQYF	TGTGCCAGCAGCTCTATCCCTAGGGGGCGCAGGGAAGAGACCCAGTACTTC	17	TRBJ2-5	.	TRBV11-2	TRBD1
CASSSDRSPKNSPLHF	TGTGCCAGCAGCTCCGACAGGTCCCCAAAGAATTCACCCCTCCACTTT	16	TRBJ1-6	once	TRBV5-6	.
CASRDGTGYGYTF	TGTGCCAGCAGGGACGGGACAGGCTATGGCTACACCTTC	13	TRBJ1-2	.	TRBV6-1	TRBD1
CAISGAVETNEKLFF	TGTGCCATCAGTGGTGCGGTAGAAACTAATGAAAAACTGTTTTTT	15	TRBJ1-4	.	TRBV10-3	.
CASSLLGTGGEKLFF	TGTGCCAGCAGTTTATTAGGGACAGGGGGTGAAAAACTGTTTTTT	15	TRBJ1-4	.	TRBV28	TRBD1
CAISETGGAGDQYF	TGTGCCATCAGTGAAACAGGGGGCGCGGGTGACCAGTACTTC	14	TRBJ2-5	.	TRBV10-3	TRBD1
CAWARQGARTEAFF	TGTGCCTGGGCCCGACAGGGGGCGCGTACTGAAGCTTTCTTT	14	TRBJ1-1	.	TRBV30	TRBD1
CASCRQNLRDQPQHF	TGTGCCAGCTGCCGACAGAACCTTAGAGATCAGCCCCAGCATTTT	15	TRBJ1-5	.	TRBV2	.
CASSDVSYEQYF	TGCGCCAGCAGTGATGTAAGCTACGAGCAGTACTTC	12	TRBJ2-7	.	TRBV10-2	.
CASSPFGGGGEKLFF	TGTGCCAGCAGCCCATTCGGGGGAGGTGGTGAAAAACTGTTTTTT	15	TRBJ1-4	.	TRBV11-2	.